Described below is a single TCR beta chain sequence and its context. These data come from a study of cytomegalovirus exposure and HLA in healthy donors. The germline V gene has CDR1 LNHDA and CDR2 SQIVND (reference sequence). V was shortened by 5 bases and J by 4 bases, with 14 bases between the two germline ends. The CDR3 is made up of 14 amino acids. 13 Jbeta primers and 60 Vbeta primers were used for the PCR. The method was immunoSEQ multiplex PCR; TCRdb's version includes in-frame clones alone and lacks a portion of them. Among 150,000 or so clones listed, around four fifths were seen once. The chain links TRBV19 to TRBJ1-2, with D possibly being TRBD1 (5 bases). The source is a woman in her twenties or thirties in good health and CMV-seronegative. The sequenced sample was PBMCs. As DNA, the CDR3 is TGTGCCAGTAGTTTCCGACAGCCCCCCTATGGCTACACCTTC. Amino acids: CASSFRQPPYGYTF. The full variable domain, its missing parts supplied by reference TRBV19 and TRBJ1-2, is DGGITQSPKYLFRKEGQNVTLSCEQNLNHDAMYWYRQDPGQGLRLIYYSQIVNDFQKGDIAEGYSVSREKKESFPLTVTSAQKNPTAFYLCASSFRQPPYGYTFGSGTRLTVV.